This passage covers 20 T cell receptor beta chains from one sample sequenced in a study of glioma-infiltrating T cells. Amplification of TCR alpha and beta CDR3 regions from RNA used iRepertoire nested multiplex PCR. Via MiXCR, TCRdb re-called the multiplex PCR reads, giving one row per CDR3 protein. The sample has about 180,000 distinct CDR3 sequences; over 40% are singletons. The sample taken for sequencing was glioma tissue, nonneoplastic brain tissue, or PBMCs (not recorded which). The receptor set was obtained from a human donor with low-grade glioma or glioblastoma, undergoing nonglioma brain surgery, or in good health (not recorded which).

A word on this clonotype: A much more abundant neighbour one base away suggests this may be a read error. The chain links TRBV10-3 to TRBJ2-1; maybe TRBD2 (5 bases). The CDR3 contains 14 residues. The V gene's germline CDR1 is ENHRY and CDR2 SYGVKD. CDR3 nucleotides: TGTGTCATCAGTGGTAGGAAAGGGAGCCATGAGCAGTTCTTC. Its translation is CVISGRKGSHEQFF.

In regard to this clonotype: One junction end disagrees with the germline gene, perhaps due to a read error. The rearrangement uses TRBV7-2 and TRBJ1-1; maybe TRBD1 (5 bases). Germline CDR1 and CDR2: SGHTA and FQGNSA. This CDR3 has 15 amino acids. The CDR3 region is CASSLGGARGTQAFF. CDR3 bases: TGTGCCAGCAGCTTAGGTGGGGCGAGGGGCACTCAAGCTTTCTTT.

This clonotype was seen at least ten times. The V gene is TRBV5-4, the J gene TRBJ2-7; the match to TRBD2 covers 7 bases. The CDR3 runs to 14 residues. CDR1 and CDR2 (germline): SGHNT, YYREEE (reference sequence). V lost 0 bases and J lost 3; bases outside the gene matches: 3. CDR3 DNA sequence: TGTGCCAGCAGCTTGGTCGGGGGGAACTACGAGCAGTACTTC. It encodes CASSLVGGNYEQYF.

Ten or more counts support this clonotype. The chain has TRBV18 and TRBJ2-7, with 12 positions matching TRBD2. The V gene end was trimmed by 5 bases and the J gene end by 3 bases; junction bases not matched to a gene: 2. From germline, CDR1 is KGHSH and CDR2 LQKENI. The CDR3 is made up of 14 amino acids. In DNA, the CDR3 is TGTGCCAGCTCAGGACTAGCGGGGTTCTACGAGCAGTACTTC. Translation: CASSGLAGFYEQYF. Full variable domain (rest looked up from reference TRBV18 and TRBJ2-7): NAGVMQNPRHLVRRRGQEARLRCSPMKGHSHVYWYRQLPEEGLKFMVYLQKENIIDESGMPKERFSAEFPKEGPSILRIQQVVRGDSAAYFCASSGLAGFYEQYFGPGTRLTVT.

Notes on this clonotype: Given the absence of the conserved phenylalanine or tryptophan at the CDR3 end, a read error is likely. The chain joins TRBV27 to TRBJ1-2, with 10 bases identical to TRBD1. V lost 2 bases to trimming and J lost 9 bases; unmatched junction nucleotides: 6. Germline CDR1 reads MNHEY; CDR2 reads SMNVEV (reference sequence). The CDR3 totals 14 residues. Here the CDR3 reads CASSLPMGQGSYTL. Here the CDR3 DNA reads TGTGCCAGCAGTTTACCGATGGGACAGGGGAGCTACACCCTC.

With respect to this clonotype: A read error may account for a junction end that differs from germline. The genes are TRBV20-1 and TRBJ2-1; D is uncertain. The CDR3 extends over 11 amino acids. In germline, CDR1 is DFQATT, CDR2 SNEGSKA (reference sequence). As DNA, the CDR3 is TGCACTGCTAGGCAAATTGTGGAACAGTTCTTC. Translating it yields CTARQIVEQFF.

To note about this clonotype: The junction and the germline gene differ at one end; a read error may be behind it. The J gene is TRBJ1-4, the V gene TRBV18, with a tentative D call TRBD1 (6 bases). This CDR3 has 14 residues. The germline V gene has CDR1 KGHSH and CDR2 LQKENI. CDR3 bases: TGTGCCACCTCACCAAGACAGGAGGAAGAAAAACTGTTTTTT. Encoded protein: CATSPRQEEEKLFF.

This clonotype appeared many times. The chain is built from TRBV28 and TRBJ1-1, with TRBD1 as a possible D gene (6 bases). The CDR3 runs 16 residues. Germline V gene sequence: CDR1 MDHEN, CDR2 SYDVKM. Trimming took 5 bases from V and 2 from J, leaving 18 bases between them. CDR3 loop: CASSHSSTGSNTEAFF. DNA of the CDR3: TGTGCCAGCAGTCACTCCTCCACAGGGAGTAACACTGAAGCTTTCTTT.

On this clonotype: One end of the junction is discordant with germline, which a read error may explain. The chain recombines TRBV27 with TRBJ2-7, with D perhaps matching TRBD2 (5 bases). This CDR3 comprises 13 residues. Germline-derived CDR1 and CDR2 are MNHEY and SMNVEV (reference sequence). CDR3 in DNA: TGTGCCAGCCGGGGTATTGGTCTCTACGAGCACTACTTC. Amino acids: CASRGIGLYEHYF.

CDR3 coding DNA: TGTGCCAGAAGTAGGCAGATGAACACTGAAGCTTTCTTT. It yields the protein CARSRQMNTEAFF. The chain is built from TRBV2 and TRBJ1-1, with D unresolved. The V gene lost 9 bases and the J gene lost 0 bases, with 11 bases spanning the gap. This CDR3 is 13 amino acids long. CDR1 and CDR2 (germline): SNHLY, FYNNEI.

There are many counts of this clonotype. The V and J genes are TRBV6-1 and TRBJ1-4; no reliable D call. In germline, CDR1 is MNHNS, CDR2 SASEGT. The CDR3 is 12 residues long. The ends were cut back, 4 bases at V and 6 bases at J, with 6 bases in the middle. This CDR3 reads CASSGDDEKLFF. The CDR3 DNA reads TGTGCCAGCAGTGGGGATGATGAAAAACTGTTTTTT.

Remarks on this clonotype: Compared with germline, one end of the junction differs, possibly owing to a read error. V usage is TRBV3-1 and J usage is TRBJ2-7; 8 bases agree with TRBD1. The CDR3 consists of 15 residues. Germline-derived CDR1 and CDR2 are LGHDT and YNNKEL (reference sequence). CDR3 nucleotides: TGCGCCAGCAGACAAGAGCCAGGGGGCATTTACGAGCAGTACTTC. Its translation is CASRQEPGGIYEQYF.

This clonotype has a handful of counts. This CDR3 reads CASSLQVAFTDTQYF. The DNA of the CDR3 is TGCGCCAGCAGCTTGCAGGTAGCCTTTACAGATACGCAGTATTTT. The chain uses TRBV5-1 and TRBJ2-3; D is unclear. The V and J ends lost 1 base and 3 bases respectively, with 12 bases between them. Germline V CDR1 and CDR2: SGHRS, YFSETQ. This CDR3 spans 15 amino acids.

This clonotype was detected many times. The genes are TRBV3-1 and TRBJ1-1; weak D call: TRBD1 (6 bases). CDR1 is LGHDT, CDR2 YNNKEL, per germline (reference sequence). The CDR3 runs to 15 residues. Trimming pared 0 bases from V and 5 bases from J, leaving 13 bases between. CDR3 in amino acids: CASSQEDRKGTEAFF. CDR3 nucleotide sequence: TGTGCCAGCAGCCAAGAAGACAGGAAGGGGACTGAAGCTTTCTTT.

About this clonotype: A much larger clone is a single base away; this may be a read error. The V gene is TRBV15, the J gene TRBJ2-5; D is ambiguous. This CDR3 has 15 amino acids. Trimming removed 1 base at V and 0 bases at J, with 9 bases between. Germline CDR1 is LNHNV and CDR2 is YYDKDF (reference sequence). CDR3 coding DNA: TGTGCCACCAGCAGAGGAGGAAGAGACCAAGAGACCCAGTACTTC. Amino acid sequence: CATSRGGRDQETQYF.

The rearrangement links TRBV7-2 to TRBJ1-2; the D gene is possibly TRBD1 (5 bases). CDR3 length: 15 residues. CDR1 is SGHTA, CDR2 FQGNSA, per germline. Trimming removed 2 bases at V and 8 bases at J, with 18 bases between. The CDR3, as DNA: TGTGCCAGCAGCTTATGGGACGGAACCCCTAGCGGCTACACCTTC. This sequence encodes CASSLWDGTPSGYTF.

This clonotype was detected a few times. The genes are TRBV7-9 and TRBJ1-1, with TRBD1 as a possible D gene (5 bases). This CDR3 region has 15 residues. V was shortened by 5 bases and J by 4 bases, with 17 bases between the two germline ends. Germline V gene lookup returns CDR1 SEHNR and CDR2 FQNEAQ (reference sequence). As DNA, the CDR3 is TGTGCCAGCAGCCCAGCCCCGGGGGGGATCACTGAAGCTTTCTTT. It codes for CASSPAPGGITEAFF.

The chain recombines TRBV6-6 with TRBJ1-3; D ambiguous. CDR1 and CDR2 (germline): MNHNY, SVGAGI (reference sequence). The CDR3 has 13 amino acids. V was shortened by 10 bases and J by 0 bases, with 10 bases between the two germline ends. The DNA for the CDR3 is TGTGCCATCAGAGACACCTCTGGAAACACCATATATTTT. It yields the protein CAIRDTSGNTIYF.

Turning to this clonotype: A read error is possible here, since a much larger clone lies one base away. The chain uses TRBV6-1 and TRBJ2-7, with D unresolved. Germline-derived CDR1 and CDR2 are MNHNS and SASEGT. CDR3 length: 11 residues. Trimming pared 6 bases from V and 10 bases from J, leaving 13 bases between. CDR3 amino acids: CASSLWPDQYF. CDR3 coding DNA: TGTGCCAGCAGCCTCTGGCCCGATCAGTACTTC.

Comments on this clonotype: A read error may be the cause here, since a much bigger clone is one base away. The chain couples TRBV28 to TRBJ1-2, with a possible D match to TRBD1 (6 bases). The V and J ends lost 2 bases and 0 bases respectively, with 10 bases between them. CDR3 length: 15 amino acids. Germline CDR1 is MDHEN and CDR2 is SYDVKM. The CDR3, as DNA: TGTGCCAGCAGTTTAGGGGGGGGCCCTAACTATGGCTACACCTTC. Protein: CASSLGGGPNYGYTF.